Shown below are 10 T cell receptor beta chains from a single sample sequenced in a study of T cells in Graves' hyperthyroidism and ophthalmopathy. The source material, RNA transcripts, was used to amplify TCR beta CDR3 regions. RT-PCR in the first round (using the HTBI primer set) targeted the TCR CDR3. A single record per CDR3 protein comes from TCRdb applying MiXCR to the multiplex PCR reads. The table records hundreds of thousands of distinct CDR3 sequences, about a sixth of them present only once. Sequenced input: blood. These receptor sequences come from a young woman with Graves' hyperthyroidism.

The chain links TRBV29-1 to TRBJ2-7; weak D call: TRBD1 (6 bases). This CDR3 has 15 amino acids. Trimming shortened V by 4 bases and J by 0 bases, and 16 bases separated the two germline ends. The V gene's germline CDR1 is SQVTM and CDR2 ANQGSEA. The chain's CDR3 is CSVVGGKESSYEQYF. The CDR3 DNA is TGCAGCGTTGTAGGGGGAAAGGAGAGCTCCTACGAGCAGTACTTC.

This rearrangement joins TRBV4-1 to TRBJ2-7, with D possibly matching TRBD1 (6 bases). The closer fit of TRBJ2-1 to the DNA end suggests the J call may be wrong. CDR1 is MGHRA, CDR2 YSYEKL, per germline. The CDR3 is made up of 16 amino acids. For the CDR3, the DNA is TGCGCCAGCAGCCAGGTCGGACAGCCTTTTACCTACGAGCAGTTCTTC. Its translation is CASSQVGQPFTYEQFF.

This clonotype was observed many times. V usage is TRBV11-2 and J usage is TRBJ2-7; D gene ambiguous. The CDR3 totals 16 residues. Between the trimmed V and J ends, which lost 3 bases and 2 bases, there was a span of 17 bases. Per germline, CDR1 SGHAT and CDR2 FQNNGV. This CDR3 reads CASSLTSGGLPYEQYF. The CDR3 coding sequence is TGTGCCAGCAGCTTGACCTCGGGTGGGCTCCCCTACGAGCAGTACTTC.

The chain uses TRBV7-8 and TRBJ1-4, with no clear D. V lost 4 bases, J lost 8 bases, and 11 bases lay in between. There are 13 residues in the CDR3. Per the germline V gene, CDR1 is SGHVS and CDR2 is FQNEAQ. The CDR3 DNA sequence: TGTGCCAGCAGCTCCCGTCTTGGGGAAAAACTGTTTTTT. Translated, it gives CASSSRLGEKLFF.

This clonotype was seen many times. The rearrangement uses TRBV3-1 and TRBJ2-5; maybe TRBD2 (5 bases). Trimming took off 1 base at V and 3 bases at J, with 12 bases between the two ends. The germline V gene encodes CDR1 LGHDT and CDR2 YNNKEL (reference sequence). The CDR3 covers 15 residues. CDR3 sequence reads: CASSQVLAVKETQYF. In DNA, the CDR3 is TGTGCCAGCAGCCAAGTGCTAGCTGTCAAAGAGACCCAGTACTTC.

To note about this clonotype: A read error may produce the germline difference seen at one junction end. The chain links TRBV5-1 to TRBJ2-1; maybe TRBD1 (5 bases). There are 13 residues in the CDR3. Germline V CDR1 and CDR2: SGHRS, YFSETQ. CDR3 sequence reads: CSSRRTPNPEQFF. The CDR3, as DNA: TGCTCCAGCAGAAGGACACCTAACCCTGAGCAGTTCTTC.

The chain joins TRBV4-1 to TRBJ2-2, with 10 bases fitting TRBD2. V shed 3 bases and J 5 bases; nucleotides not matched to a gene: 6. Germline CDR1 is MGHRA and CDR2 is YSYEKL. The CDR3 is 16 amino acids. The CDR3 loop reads CASSHAGTSATGELFF. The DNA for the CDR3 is TGCGCCAGCAGCCACGCCGGGACTAGCGCGACCGGGGAGCTGTTTTTT.

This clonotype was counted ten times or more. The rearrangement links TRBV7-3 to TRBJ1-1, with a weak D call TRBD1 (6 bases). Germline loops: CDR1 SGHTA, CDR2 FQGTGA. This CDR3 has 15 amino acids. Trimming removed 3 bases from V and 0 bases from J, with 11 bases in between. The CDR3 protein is CASSLVAGVNTEAFF. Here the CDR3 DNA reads TGTGCCAGCAGCTTGGTGGCAGGGGTGAACACTGAAGCTTTCTTT.

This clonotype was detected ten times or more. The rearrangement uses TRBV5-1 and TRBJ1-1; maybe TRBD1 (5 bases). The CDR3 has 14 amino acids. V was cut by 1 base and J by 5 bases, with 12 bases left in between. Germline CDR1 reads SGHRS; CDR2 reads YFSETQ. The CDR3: CASSLSGRRTEAFF. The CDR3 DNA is TGCGCCAGCAGCTTGTCAGGGAGGAGGACTGAAGCTTTCTTT.

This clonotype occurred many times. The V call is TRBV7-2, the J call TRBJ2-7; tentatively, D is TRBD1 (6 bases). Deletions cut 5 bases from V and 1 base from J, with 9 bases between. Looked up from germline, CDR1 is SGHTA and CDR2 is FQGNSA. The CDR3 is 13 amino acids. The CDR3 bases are TGTGCCAGCAGCGAACAGGGTTCCTACGAGCAGTACTTC. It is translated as CASSEQGSYEQYF.